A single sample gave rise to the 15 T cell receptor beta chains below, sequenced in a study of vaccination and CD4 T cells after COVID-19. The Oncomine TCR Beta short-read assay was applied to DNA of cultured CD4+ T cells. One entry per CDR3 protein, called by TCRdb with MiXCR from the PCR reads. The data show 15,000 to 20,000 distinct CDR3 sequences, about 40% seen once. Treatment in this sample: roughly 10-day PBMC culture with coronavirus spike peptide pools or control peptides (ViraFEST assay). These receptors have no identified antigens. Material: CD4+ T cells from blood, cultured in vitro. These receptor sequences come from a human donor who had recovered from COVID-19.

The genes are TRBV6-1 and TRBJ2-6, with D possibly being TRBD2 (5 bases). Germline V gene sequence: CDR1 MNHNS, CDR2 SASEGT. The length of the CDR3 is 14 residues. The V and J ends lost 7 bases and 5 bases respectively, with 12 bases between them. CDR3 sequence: CASTERGRANVLTF. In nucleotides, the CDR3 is TGTGCCAGCACCGAGAGAGGGCGGGCCAACGTCCTGACTTTC.

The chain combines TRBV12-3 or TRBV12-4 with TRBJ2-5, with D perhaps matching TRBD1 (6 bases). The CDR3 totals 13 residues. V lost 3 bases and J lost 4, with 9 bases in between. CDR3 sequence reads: CASSLQGTETQYF. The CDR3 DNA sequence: TGTGCCAGCAGTTTGCAGGGGACAGAGACCCAGTACTTC.

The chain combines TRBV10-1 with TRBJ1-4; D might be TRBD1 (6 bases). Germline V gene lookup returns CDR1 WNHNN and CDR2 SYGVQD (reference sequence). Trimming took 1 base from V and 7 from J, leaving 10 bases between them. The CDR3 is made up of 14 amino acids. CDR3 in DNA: TGCGCCAGCAGTGAGTACAGGGACGGTGAAAAACTGTTTTTT. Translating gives CASSEYRDGEKLFF.

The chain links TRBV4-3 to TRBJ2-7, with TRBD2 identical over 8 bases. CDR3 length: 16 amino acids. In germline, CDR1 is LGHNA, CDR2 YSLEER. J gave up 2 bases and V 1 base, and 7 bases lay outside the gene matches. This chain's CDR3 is CASSQVIGGGPYEQYF. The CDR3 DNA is TGCGCCAGCAGCCAAGTAATCGGGGGGGGCCCCTACGAGCAGTACTTC.

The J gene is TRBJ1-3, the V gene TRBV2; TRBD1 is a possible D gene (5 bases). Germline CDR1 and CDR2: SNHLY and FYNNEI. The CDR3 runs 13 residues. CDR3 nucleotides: TGTGGCCAGCATGGGACGGGTGGAAACACCATATATTTT. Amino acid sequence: CGQHGTGGNTIYF.

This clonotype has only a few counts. Here the CDR3 reads CASTLRRQDNSPLHF. The CDR3 DNA is TGTGCCAGCACCCTTAGGCGACAGGATAATTCACCCCTCCACTTT. V is TRBV27 and J is TRBJ1-6; TRBD1 is a possible D gene (6 bases). The CDR3 totals 15 residues. Germline CDR1 is MNHEY and CDR2 is SMNVEV (reference sequence). Trimming shortened V by 7 bases and J by 5 bases, and 15 bases separated the two germline ends.

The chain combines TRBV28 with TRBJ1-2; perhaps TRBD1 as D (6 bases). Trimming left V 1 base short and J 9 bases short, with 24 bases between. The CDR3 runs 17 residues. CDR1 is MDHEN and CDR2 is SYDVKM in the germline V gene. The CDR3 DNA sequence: TGTGCCAGCAGTTTATACTCGAGACCCGGAGTGGGGGCTAGCTACACCTTC. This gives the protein CASSLYSRPGVGASYTF.

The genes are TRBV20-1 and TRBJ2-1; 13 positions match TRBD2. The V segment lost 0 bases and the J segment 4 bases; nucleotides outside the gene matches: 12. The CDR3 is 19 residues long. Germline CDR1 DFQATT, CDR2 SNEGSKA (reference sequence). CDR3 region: CSARDWGTSGRALYNEQFF. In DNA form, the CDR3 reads TGCAGTGCTAGAGATTGGGGAACTAGCGGGAGGGCCTTGTACAATGAGCAGTTCTTC.

The CDR3 bases are TGTGCCAGTCAAAGCGGGAGGGTGAACAATGAGCAGTTCTTC. Protein sequence: CASQSGRVNNEQFF. The chain has TRBV19 and TRBJ2-1, with 10 nucleotides matching TRBD2. The J segment lost 5 bases and the V segment lost 8 bases, leaving 6 bases of the junction unmatched. The germline CDR1 and CDR2 sequences are LNHDA and SQIVND (reference sequence). The CDR3 consists of 14 residues.

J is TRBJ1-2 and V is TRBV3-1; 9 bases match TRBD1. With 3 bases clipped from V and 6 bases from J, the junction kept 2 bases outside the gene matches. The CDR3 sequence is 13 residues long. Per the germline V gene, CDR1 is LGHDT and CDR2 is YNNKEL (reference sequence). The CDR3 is CASSHGTGHGYTF. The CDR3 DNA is TGTGCCAGCAGCCACGGGACAGGGCATGGCTACACCTTC.

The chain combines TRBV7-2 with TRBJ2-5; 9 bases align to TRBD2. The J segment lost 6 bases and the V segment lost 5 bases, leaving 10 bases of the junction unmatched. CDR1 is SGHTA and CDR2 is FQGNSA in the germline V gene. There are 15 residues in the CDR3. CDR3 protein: CASSPLVSGRQTQYF. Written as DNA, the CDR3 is TGTGCCAGCAGCCCATTAGTTAGCGGGAGACAGACCCAGTACTTC.

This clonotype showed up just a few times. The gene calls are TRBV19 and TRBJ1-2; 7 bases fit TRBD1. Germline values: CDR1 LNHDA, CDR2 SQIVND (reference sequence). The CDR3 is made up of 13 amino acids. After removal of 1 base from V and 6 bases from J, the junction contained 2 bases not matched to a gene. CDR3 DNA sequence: TGTGCCAGTAGTATAGGACAGGGTCATGGCTACACCTTC. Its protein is CASSIGQGHGYTF.

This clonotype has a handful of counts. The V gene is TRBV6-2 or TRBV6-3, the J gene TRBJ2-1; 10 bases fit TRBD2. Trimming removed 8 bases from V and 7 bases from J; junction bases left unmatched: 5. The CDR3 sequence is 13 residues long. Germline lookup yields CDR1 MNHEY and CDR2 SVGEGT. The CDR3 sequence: CASFLTSGNEQFF. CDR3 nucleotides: TGTGCCAGCTTCCTGACTAGCGGGAATGAGCAGTTCTTC.

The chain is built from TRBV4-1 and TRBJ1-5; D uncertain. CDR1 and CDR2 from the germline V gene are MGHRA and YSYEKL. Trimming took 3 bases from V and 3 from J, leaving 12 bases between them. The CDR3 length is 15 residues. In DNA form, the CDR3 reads TGCGCCAGCAGCCAGACTTCGGCCAACAATCAGCCCCAGCATTTT. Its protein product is CASSQTSANNQPQHF.

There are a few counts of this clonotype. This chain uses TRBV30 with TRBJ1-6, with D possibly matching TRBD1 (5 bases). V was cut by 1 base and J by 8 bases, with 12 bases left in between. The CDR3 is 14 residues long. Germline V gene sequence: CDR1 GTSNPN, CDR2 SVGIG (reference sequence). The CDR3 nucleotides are TGTGCCTGGAGTGAGACAGTTTTCTATTCACCCCTCCACTTT. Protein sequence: CAWSETVFYSPLHF.